This TCR beta chain was found in a study of regulatory T cells in long-lasting Graves disease. V shed 4 bases and J shed 6 bases, with 12 bases lying between them. Germline-derived CDR1 and CDR2 are SEHNR and FQNEAQ (reference sequence). The CDR3 has 13 amino acids. Time point specified: newly diagnosed GD, antithyroid drugs for less than 3 months. PBMC RNA was the source of the TCR library. Arm-PCR with iRepertoire HTBI primers amplified the CDR3 regions for these TCR beta libraries. Each CDR3 protein gets one entry after TCRdb re-called the multiplex PCR reads with MiXCR. The table includes 200,000 to 250,000 distinct CDR3 sequences, around a fifth detected once. Separately, the same data were catalogued under a study of T cells in Graves' hyperthyroidism and ophthalmopathy. That report adds: When the TCR CDR3 underwent first-round RT-PCR, the HTBI primer set was used.

This sequence joins TRBV7-9 and TRBJ1-1, with D perhaps TRBD1 (5 bases). Sequencing was performed on peripheral blood mononuclear cells (PBMCs), taken at new diagnosis, from a patient treated with antithyroid drugs. The receptor comes from a young woman with Graves disease. CDR3 DNA sequence: TGTGCCAGCAGCTCAACGCCACAGGCTGAAGCTTTCTTT. The encoded protein is CASSSTPQAEAFF.